These 25 T cell receptor beta chains were sequenced from one sample in a study of CD8 T cells in Susac syndrome. Reverse transcription of roughly 0.5 to 1 ug RNA was carried out with random hexamers. TCRdb recomputed calls from the immunoSEQ multiplex PCR reads with MiXCR, one row per CDR3 protein. The sample holds roughly 180,000 distinct CDR3 sequences, approximately 94% seen once. Sequencing was performed on CD4+ T cells from PBMCs. These receptors were collected from a human donor in good health.

The chain carries TRBV13 and TRBJ2-7; D may be TRBD2 (5 bases). V lost 0 bases and J lost 4, with 13 bases in between. From germline, CDR1 is PRHDT and CDR2 FYEKMQ (reference sequence). There are 15 residues in the CDR3. The CDR3 sequence is CASSLGTGLGYEQYF. The CDR3 DNA reads as TGTGCCAGCAGCTTAGGGACGGGATTAGGGTACGAGCAGTACTTC.

This chain links TRBV28 with TRBJ2-7; TRBD1 matches at 8 bases. With V trimmed by 10 bases and J by 4 bases, 9 bases remained unmatched. Per germline, CDR1 MDHEN and CDR2 SYDVKM. The CDR3 length is 13 residues. This chain's CDR3 is CATKDRGRYEQYF. The CDR3 nucleotides are TGTGCCACCAAAGACAGGGGCCGGTACGAGCAGTACTTC. Variable domain in full (rest from reference TRBV28 and TRBJ2-7): DVKVTQSSRYLVKRTGEKVFLECVQDMDHENMFWYRQDPGLGLRLIYFSYDVKMKEKGDIPEGYSVSREKKERFSLILESASTNQTSMYLCATKDRGRYEQYFGPGTRLTVT.

This clonotype was found once. The chain links TRBV20-1 to TRBJ2-7; either TRBD1 or TRBD2 may fit D (5 bases each). With 5 bases removed from V and 6 bases from J, the gap between germline ends came to 17 bases. The CDR3 covers 13 residues. Germline V lookup: CDR1 DFQATT, CDR2 SNEGSKA (reference sequence). CDR3 nucleotides: TGCAGTGCTGAGGGGCGCCAGGCGGCCGAGCAGTACTTC. Translated, it gives CSAEGRQAAEQYF.

CDR3 bases: TGCGCCAGCAGTCAAACCGGGACGCTTGCCTACGAGCAGTACTTC. Its translation is CASSQTGTLAYEQYF. This chain joins TRBV23-1 and TRBJ2-7; D may correspond to TRBD1 or TRBD2 (5 bases each). TRBV23-1 is reported as an ORF; its role is uncertain. The V end was cut by 2 bases, the J end by 2 bases, with 13 bases between. CDR3 length: 15 amino acids.

The J gene is TRBJ1-1, the V gene TRBV30; TRBD1 is a possible D gene (5 bases). Germline CDR1 reads GTSNPN; CDR2 reads SVGIG (reference sequence). The V end was cut by 0 bases, the J end by 3 bases, with 8 bases between. The CDR3 sequence is 13 residues long. This CDR3 is CAWSVWGDTEAFF. CDR3 bases: TGTGCCTGGAGTGTATGGGGGGACACTGAAGCTTTCTTT. Filled out from reference TRBV30 and TRBJ1-1, the complete variable domain reads SQTIHQWPATLVQPVGSPLSLECTVEGTSNPNLYWYRQAAGRGLQLLFYSVGIGQISSEVPQNLSASRPQDRQFILSSKKLLLSDSGFYLCAWSVWGDTEAFFGQGTRLTVV.

The rearrangement uses TRBV7-8 and TRBJ2-7, with D maybe TRBD2 (6 bases). V gave up 5 bases and J gave up 1 base, with 15 bases separating them. This CDR3 region has 15 residues. Germline-derived CDR1 and CDR2 are SGHVS and FQNEAQ. CDR3: CASSNQRAGSYEQYF. For the CDR3, the DNA is TGTGCCAGCAGCAACCAGCGGGCGGGGTCCTACGAGCAGTACTTC.

This clonotype has just one count. V usage is TRBV3-1 and J usage is TRBJ2-2; possibly TRBD2 for D (5 bases). Germline V gene lookup returns CDR1 LGHDT and CDR2 YNNKEL (reference sequence). Trimming left V 4 bases short and J 1 base short, with 13 bases between. The CDR3 is 16 amino acids. The CDR3 coding sequence is TGTGCCAGCAGCCGGAGGAATATCGGGAACACCGGGGAGCTGTTTTTT. It is translated as CASSRRNIGNTGELFF.

V usage is TRBV12-3 or TRBV12-4 and J usage is TRBJ2-1; D may be TRBD1 or TRBD2 (6 bases each). V lost 10 bases and J lost 6, with 19 bases in between. This CDR3 contains 14 residues. DNA for the CDR3: TGTGCCACCATCCGAGGACTACAGGGCAATGAGCAGTTCTTC. Amino acids: CATIRGLQGNEQFF.

The V gene is TRBV30, the J gene TRBJ2-3; the match to TRBD2 covers 8 bases. The V gene end was trimmed by 6 bases and the J gene end by 0 bases; junction bases not matched to a gene: 2. The germline gives CDR1 GTSNPN, CDR2 SVGIG (reference sequence). This CDR3 contains 13 residues. This CDR3 is CACTSGSTDTQYF. As DNA, the CDR3 is TGTGCCTGTACTAGCGGTAGCACAGATACGCAGTATTTT.

This sequence joins TRBV30 and TRBJ1-2; D is unresolved. The CDR3 extends over 13 amino acids. Trimming removed 0 bases from V and 4 bases from J, with 9 bases in between. Germline V gene lookup returns CDR1 GTSNPN and CDR2 SVGIG (reference sequence). CDR3 nucleotides: TGTGCCTGGAGTGTAGGGCAGACCTATGGCTACACCTTC. Protein sequence: CAWSVGQTYGYTF. The whole variable domain, remainder taken from reference TRBV30 and TRBJ1-2, is SQTIHQWPATLVQPVGSPLSLECTVEGTSNPNLYWYRQAAGRGLQLLFYSVGIGQISSEVPQNLSASRPQDRQFILSSKKLLLSDSGFYLCAWSVGQTYGYTFGSGTRLTVV.

The rearrangement uses TRBV21-1 and TRBJ2-1; TRBD1, the table's D call, lacks a check against the DNA. TRBV21-1 is described as a pseudogene. The CDR3 sequence is 17 residues long. The CDR3 here is CASSKDPDRSSYNEQFF. In DNA form, the CDR3 reads TGTGCCAGCAGCAAAGACCCGGACAGAAGCTCCTACAATGAGCAGTTCTTC.

The chain has TRBV20-1 and TRBJ2-3; no reliable D call. The V end was cut by 4 bases, the J end by 8 bases, with 13 bases between. The CDR3 spans 12 residues. Germline-derived CDR1 and CDR2 are DFQATT and SNEGSKA (reference sequence). The CDR3 bases are TGCAGTGCTACAACGGGTGGCGGTACGCAGTATTTT. Translated, it gives CSATTGGGTQYF.

About this clonotype: The junction shows a germline mismatch at one end, possibly a read error. This chain uses TRBV9 with TRBJ2-3, with 9 bases aligning to TRBD2. Germline CDR1 and CDR2: SGDLS and YYNGEE. This CDR3 is built from 15 residues. CDR3 amino acids: CACSSTSGLTDTQYF. CDR3 bases: TGTGCCTGCAGCTCAACTAGCGGGCTCACAGATACGCAGTATTTT.

This clonotype is a singleton in its sample. V and J are TRBV2 and TRBJ2-3; D perhaps matches TRBD1 (7 bases). Germline V gene data show CDR1 as SNHLY and CDR2 as FYNNEI. This CDR3 comprises 13 residues. The V end lost 8 bases, the J end lost 3 bases, and 12 bases lay between the germline ends. CDR3 in DNA: TGTGCCAGCCCAGGGGGGAGTACAGATACGCAGTATTTT. This sequence encodes CASPGGSTDTQYF.

The rearrangement links TRBV29-1 to TRBJ1-1, with D perhaps TRBD1 (6 bases). The CDR3 runs 14 residues. CDR1 SQVTM and CDR2 ANQGSEA come from the germline V gene. V gave up 5 bases and J gave up 3 bases, with 16 bases separating them. Here the CDR3 reads CSVRKDSTYTEAFF. DNA for the CDR3: TGCAGCGTTCGAAAGGACAGTACCTACACTGAAGCTTTCTTT.

The chain has TRBV28 and TRBJ2-6, with unresolved D. Trimming shortened V by 8 bases and J by 0 bases, and 5 bases separated the two germline ends. The CDR3 runs 13 residues. CDR1 MDHEN and CDR2 SYDVKM come from the germline V gene. The DNA of the CDR3 is TGTGCCAGCTTCCTCTCTGGGGCCAACGTCCTGACTTTC. As protein: CASFLSGANVLTF.

The rearrangement links TRBV12-3 or TRBV12-4 to TRBJ1-1; the D is unclear. The CDR3 sequence is 13 residues long. Trimming left V 5 bases short and J 2 bases short, with 9 bases between. The CDR3: CASSKLANTEAFF. The DNA of the CDR3 is TGTGCCAGCAGTAAGTTAGCAAACACTGAAGCTTTCTTT.

The chain recombines TRBV29-1 with TRBJ2-5; D is undetermined. CDR3 length equals 10 residues. CDR1 and CDR2 (germline): SQVTM, ANQGSEA. V was trimmed by 7 bases and J by 5 bases, leaving 8 bases between them. For the CDR3, the DNA is TGCAGCGGAGGACCGGAGACCCAGTACTTC. Protein sequence: CSGGPETQYF.

The chain joins TRBV29-1 to TRBJ2-3, with D possibly matching TRBD2 (5 bases). The CDR3 length is 13 residues. Germline CDR1 SQVTM, CDR2 ANQGSEA. Between the trimmed V and J ends, which lost 5 bases and 8 bases, there was a span of 17 bases. The CDR3 loop is CSVSYGSKPTQYF. CDR3 DNA sequence: TGCAGCGTTAGTTATGGGAGTAAGCCTACGCAGTATTTT.

The rearrangement joins TRBV6-5 to TRBJ2-7; 7 nucleotides align to TRBD2. CDR3 size: 14 residues. In germline, CDR1 is MNHEY, CDR2 SVGAGI. V lost 6 bases and J lost 6; bases outside the gene matches: 11. In DNA, the CDR3 is TGTGCCAGCAGCAAAAACTCCCCGGGGGGCGAGCAGTACTTC. Translation: CASSKNSPGGEQYF.

V is TRBV29-1 and J is TRBJ1-1; weak D call: TRBD1 (5 bases). The V gene lost 8 bases and the J gene lost 4 bases, with 17 bases spanning the gap. CDR1 SQVTM and CDR2 ANQGSEA come from the germline V gene. This CDR3 spans 13 amino acids. CDR3: CSIKGQASTEAFF. The CDR3 DNA sequence: TGCAGCATTAAGGGGCAGGCCTCCACTGAAGCTTTCTTT.

The genes are TRBV28 and TRBJ1-2, with 10 bases aligning to TRBD1. V dropped 8 bases and J dropped 4; count of bases not matched to a gene: 13. In germline, CDR1 is MDHEN, CDR2 SYDVKM. The CDR3 runs 16 residues. The CDR3 region is CASLRVTGTGAYGYTF. The CDR3 region has the DNA TGTGCCAGCCTTCGCGTCACCGGGACAGGGGCCTATGGCTACACCTTC.

This chain joins TRBV9 and TRBJ2-5; unclear D gene. V gave up 4 bases and J gave up 5 bases, with 9 bases separating them. In germline, CDR1 is SGDLS, CDR2 YYNGEE. The CDR3 sequence is 12 residues long. The CDR3 loop is CASSPQDETQYF. The CDR3 region has the DNA TGTGCCAGCAGCCCTCAGGACGAGACCCAGTACTTC.

The chain carries TRBV20-1 and TRBJ1-1; D not resolved. V gave up 4 bases and J gave up 4 bases, with 13 bases separating them. The germline V gene encodes CDR1 DFQATT and CDR2 SNEGSKA (reference sequence). The CDR3 totals 13 residues. Written as DNA, the CDR3 is TGCAGTGCTAACTCCGACTACGGCACTGAAGCTTTCTTT. Protein sequence: CSANSDYGTEAFF.

The chain joins TRBV30 to TRBJ1-2; D is undetermined. Trimming pared 2 bases from V and 4 bases from J, leaving 8 bases between. This CDR3 has 12 residues. Germline V CDR1 and CDR2: GTSNPN, SVGIG (reference sequence). CDR3 sequence: CAWSRARYGYTF. As DNA, the CDR3 is TGTGCCTGGAGTCGCGCCCGCTATGGCTACACCTTC. The whole variable domain, remainder taken from reference TRBV30 and TRBJ1-2, is SQTIHQWPATLVQPVGSPLSLECTVEGTSNPNLYWYRQAAGRGLQLLFYSVGIGQISSEVPQNLSASRPQDRQFILSSKKLLLSDSGFYLCAWSRARYGYTFGSGTRLTVV.